This TCR beta chain was found in a study of T cells in Graves' hyperthyroidism and ophthalmopathy. As to this clonotype: The antigen is unknown.

RNA transcripts served as the template for amplifying TCR beta CDR3 regions. During a first-round RT-PCR of the TCR CDR3, the HTBI primer set was used. TCRdb independently ran MiXCR on the multiplex PCR reads; one entry per CDR3 protein. The sample lists hundreds of thousands of distinct CDR3 sequences, less than 15% seen once, with roughly a tenth in the top ten. Over 18 months, lack of ophthalmopathy progression marked Graves' hyperthyroidism as stable. Newly diagnosed hyperthyroidism patients aged 18 to 65 years had disease lasting under 2 months. Whole-study findings and limits: Most clonotypes that expanded in the thyroid above 0.001 also showed up in blood.

Germline V lookup: CDR1 LNHDA, CDR2 SQIVND (reference sequence). This CDR3 has 17 amino acids. The V segment lost 1 base and the J segment 5 bases; nucleotides outside the gene matches: 4. The sequence came from a woman between 18 and 29 years old with Graves' hyperthyroidism. Sequences were obtained from blood. This chain connects TRBV19 to TRBJ2-2, with 13 bases fitting TRBD2. CDR3 amino acids: CASSIVLLAGGTGELFF. CDR3 sequence (DNA): TGTGCCAGTAGTATAGTTTTACTAGCGGGAGGGACCGGGGAGCTGTTTTTT.